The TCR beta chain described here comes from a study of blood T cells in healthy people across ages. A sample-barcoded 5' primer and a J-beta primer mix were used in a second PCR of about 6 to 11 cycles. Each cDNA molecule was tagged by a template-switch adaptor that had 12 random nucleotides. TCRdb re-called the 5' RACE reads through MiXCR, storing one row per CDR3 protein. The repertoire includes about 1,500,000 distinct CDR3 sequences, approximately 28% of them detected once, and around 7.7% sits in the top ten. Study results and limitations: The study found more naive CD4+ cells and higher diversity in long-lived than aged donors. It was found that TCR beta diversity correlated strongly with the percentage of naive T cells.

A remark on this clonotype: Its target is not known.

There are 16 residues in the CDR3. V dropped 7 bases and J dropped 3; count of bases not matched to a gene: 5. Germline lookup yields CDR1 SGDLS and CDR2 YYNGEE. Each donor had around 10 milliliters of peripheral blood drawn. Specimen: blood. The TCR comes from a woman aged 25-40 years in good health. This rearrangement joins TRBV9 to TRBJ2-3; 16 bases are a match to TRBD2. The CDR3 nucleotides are TGTGCCAGCGGCGGGACTAGCGGGGGGGGAACAGATACGCAGTATTTT. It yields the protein CASGGTSGGGTDTQYF.